This T cell receptor (beta chain) was observed in a study of shared clonotypes between healthy human individuals. Study overall: The study drew on a couple of women and a few men aged 18 to 49 as donors. Donors had three CD4 naive, three CD4 memory, two CD8 naive and one CD8 memory plate apiece.

The data were produced by immunoSEQ multiplex PCR, yet TCRdb's version contains in-frame clones alone and is incomplete. The sample carries about 2.4 million clones, approximately 90% recorded once. Study-level findings and limits: Estimated clonotype richness was generally higher in naive than memory subsets.

Concerning this clone itself: Its antigen remains unidentified.

Germline assignment: CDR1 MNHEY and CDR2 SVGAGI. With V trimmed by 0 bases and J by 7 bases, 6 bases remained unmatched. This CDR3 contains 15 residues. Donors had no recently reported acute infections or vaccinations and were HIV-negative. The chain joins TRBV6-5 to TRBJ2-1; 7 bases agree with TRBD2. Sequencing was performed on naive CD4+ T cells sorted from blood. Described subset: CD45RA+ positively selected. This receptor was identified in a young man in good health. The CDR3, as DNA: TGTGCCAGCAGTTACTCGACTAGCAGGGTTAATGAGCAGTTCTTC. It codes for CASSYSTSRVNEQFF.